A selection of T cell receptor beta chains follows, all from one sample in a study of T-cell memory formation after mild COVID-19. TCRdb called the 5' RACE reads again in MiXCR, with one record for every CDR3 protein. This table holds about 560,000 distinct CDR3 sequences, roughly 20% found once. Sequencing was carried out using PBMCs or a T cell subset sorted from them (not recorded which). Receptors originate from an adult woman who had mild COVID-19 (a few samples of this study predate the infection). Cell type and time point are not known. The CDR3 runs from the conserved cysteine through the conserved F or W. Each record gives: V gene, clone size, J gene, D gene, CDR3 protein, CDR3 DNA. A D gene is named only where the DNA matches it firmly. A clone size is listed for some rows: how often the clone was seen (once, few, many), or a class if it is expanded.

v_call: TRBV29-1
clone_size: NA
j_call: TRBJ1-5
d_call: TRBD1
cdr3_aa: CSVEPRTGRGQPQHF
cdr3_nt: TGCAGCGTTGAACCCAGGACAGGGCGGGGACAGCCCCAGCATTTT

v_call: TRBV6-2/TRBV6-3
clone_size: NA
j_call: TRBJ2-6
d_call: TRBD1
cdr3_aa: CASSYSRTGEVNVLTF
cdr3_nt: TGTGCCAGCAGTTACTCCCGGACAGGGGAGGTCAACGTCCTGACTTTC

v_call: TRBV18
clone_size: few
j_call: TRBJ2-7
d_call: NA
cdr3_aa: CASSGRVSSYEQYF
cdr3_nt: TGTGCCAGCTCAGGAAGGGTGAGCTCCTACGAGCAGTACTTC

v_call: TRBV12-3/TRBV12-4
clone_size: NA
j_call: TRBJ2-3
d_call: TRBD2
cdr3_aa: CASSLGGTSLDTQYF
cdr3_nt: TGTGCCAGCAGTTTAGGTGGGACTAGTCTAGATACGCAGTATTTT

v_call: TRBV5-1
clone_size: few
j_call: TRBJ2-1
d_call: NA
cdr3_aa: CASSLPEDHNEQFF
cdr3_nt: TGCGCCAGCAGCTTGCCCGAGGACCACAATGAGCAGTTCTTC

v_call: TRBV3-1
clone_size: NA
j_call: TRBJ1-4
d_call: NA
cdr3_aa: CASSRTSGREKLFF
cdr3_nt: TGTGCCAGCAGCCGAACCTCCGGACGGGAAAAACTGTTTTTT

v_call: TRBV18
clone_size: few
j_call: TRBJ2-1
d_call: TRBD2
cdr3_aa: CASSPSLAGDEQFF
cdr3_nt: TGTGCCAGCTCACCATCCCTTGCGGGGGATGAGCAGTTCTTC

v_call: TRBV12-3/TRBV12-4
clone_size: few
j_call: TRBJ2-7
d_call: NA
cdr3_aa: CASSSEGRRGEQYF
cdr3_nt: TGTGCCAGCAGTTCCGAAGGGAGGAGGGGAGAGCAGTACTTC

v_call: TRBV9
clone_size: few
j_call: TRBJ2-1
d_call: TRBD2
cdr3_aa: CASSVSSGPHNEQFF
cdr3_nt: TGTGCCAGCAGCGTGAGTAGCGGGCCCCACAATGAGCAGTTCTTC

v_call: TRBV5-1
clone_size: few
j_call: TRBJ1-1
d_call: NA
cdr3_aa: CASSLARGGTEAFF
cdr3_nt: TGCGCCAGCAGCTTGGCCAGGGGAGGGACTGAAGCTTTCTTT

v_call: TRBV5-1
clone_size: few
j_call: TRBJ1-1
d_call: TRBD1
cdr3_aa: CASSHGDRLNTEAFF
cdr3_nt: TGCGCCAGCAGCCACGGGGACAGGCTGAACACTGAAGCTTTCTTT

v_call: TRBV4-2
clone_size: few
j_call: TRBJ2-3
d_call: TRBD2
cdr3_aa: CASSPIAGGPTDTQYF
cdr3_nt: TGTGCCAGCAGCCCCATAGCGGGAGGGCCGACAGATACGCAGTATTTT

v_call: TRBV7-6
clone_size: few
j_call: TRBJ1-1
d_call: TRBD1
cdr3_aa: CASSSRSLQGASDTEAFF
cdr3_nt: TGTGCCAGCAGCTCCCGAAGTCTACAGGGGGCTTCCGACACTGAAGCTTTCTTT

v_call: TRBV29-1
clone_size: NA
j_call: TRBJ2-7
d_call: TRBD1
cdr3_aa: CSVLAGQGTYEQYF
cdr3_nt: TGCAGCGTTCTGGCGGGACAGGGGACCTACGAGCAGTACTTC

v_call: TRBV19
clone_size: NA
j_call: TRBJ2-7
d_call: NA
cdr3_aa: CASSIFFRGEQYF
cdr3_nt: TGTGCCAGTAGTATATTCTTCAGGGGCGAGCAGTACTTC

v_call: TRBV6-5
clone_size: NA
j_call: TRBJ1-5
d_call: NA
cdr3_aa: CASRPTLGRNQPQHF
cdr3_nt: TGTGCCAGCAGACCCACCCTCGGGCGCAATCAGCCCCAGCATTTT

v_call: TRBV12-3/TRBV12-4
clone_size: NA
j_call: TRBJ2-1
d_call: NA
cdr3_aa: CASRPWEPSSYNEQFF
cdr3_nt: TGTGCCAGCAGGCCGTGGGAGCCTAGCTCCTACAATGAGCAGTTCTTC

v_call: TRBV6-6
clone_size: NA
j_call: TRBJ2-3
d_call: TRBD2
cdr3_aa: CASNLAGAVTDMQYF
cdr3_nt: TGTGCCAGCAACTTAGCGGGGGCGGTCACAGATATGCAGTATTTT

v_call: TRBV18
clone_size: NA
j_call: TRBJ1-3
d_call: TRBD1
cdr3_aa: CASSLRDRGMSSGNTIYF
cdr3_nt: TGTGCCAGCTCACTCCGGGACAGGGGAATGAGCTCTGGAAACACCATATATTTT

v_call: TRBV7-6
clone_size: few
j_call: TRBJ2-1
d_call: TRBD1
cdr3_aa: CASSIGTGGYNEQFF
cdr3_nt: TGTGCCAGCAGCATTGGGACAGGGGGTTACAATGAGCAGTTCTTC

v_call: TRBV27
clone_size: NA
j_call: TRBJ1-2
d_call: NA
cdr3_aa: CASSQTPGPSYYGYTF
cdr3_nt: TGTGCCAGCAGTCAAACCCCGGGACCGTCGTACTATGGCTACACCTTC

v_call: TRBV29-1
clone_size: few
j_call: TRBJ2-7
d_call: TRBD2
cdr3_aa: CSVIAGTLYEQYF
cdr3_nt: TGCAGCGTCATAGCGGGGACGTTATACGAGCAGTACTTC

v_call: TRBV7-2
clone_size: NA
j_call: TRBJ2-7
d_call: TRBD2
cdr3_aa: CASRRPGLASYEQYF
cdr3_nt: TGTGCCAGCAGGCGGCCGGGACTAGCGAGCTACGAGCAGTACTTC

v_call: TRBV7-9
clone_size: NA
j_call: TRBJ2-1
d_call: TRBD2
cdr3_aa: CATRLAGEGEQFF
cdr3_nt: TGTGCCACCCGACTAGCGGGAGAGGGTGAGCAGTTCTTC

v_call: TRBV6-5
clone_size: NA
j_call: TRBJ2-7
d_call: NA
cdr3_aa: CASGGRQGPYEQYF
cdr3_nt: TGTGCCAGCGGCGGGAGACAGGGGCCCTACGAGCAGTACTTC

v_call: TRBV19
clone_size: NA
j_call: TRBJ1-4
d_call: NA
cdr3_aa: CASTLRSRSPVELFF
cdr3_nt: TGTGCCAGTACCCTTAGGTCAAGGTCTCCTGTGGAACTGTTTTTT

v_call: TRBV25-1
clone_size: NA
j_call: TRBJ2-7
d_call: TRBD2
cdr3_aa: CASSDPPGPGLKAGGYEQYF
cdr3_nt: TGTGCCAGCAGTGACCCCCCCGGGCCGGGACTAAAAGCGGGGGGTTACGAGCAGTACTTC

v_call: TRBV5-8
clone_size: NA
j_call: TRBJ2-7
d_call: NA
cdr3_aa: CASSLGAGSPYEQYF
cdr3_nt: TGTGCCAGCAGCTTGGGGGCAGGGAGCCCCTACGAGCAGTACTTC

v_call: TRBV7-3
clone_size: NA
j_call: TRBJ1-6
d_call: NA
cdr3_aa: CASSMGSPNSPLHF
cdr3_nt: TGTGCCAGCAGCATGGGAAGTCCGAATTCACCCCTCCACTTT

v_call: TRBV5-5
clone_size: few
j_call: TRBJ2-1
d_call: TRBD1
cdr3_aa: CASSLEGQGYNEQFF
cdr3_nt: TGTGCCAGCAGCTTGGAGGGACAGGGATACAATGAGCAGTTCTTC

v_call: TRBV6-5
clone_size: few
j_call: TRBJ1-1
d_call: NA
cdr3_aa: CASSPLRVAGEAFF
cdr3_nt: TGTGCCAGCAGTCCGCTCAGGGTCGCTGGGGAAGCTTTCTTT

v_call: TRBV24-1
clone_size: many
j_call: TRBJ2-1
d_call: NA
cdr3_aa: CATSDSVREVNEQFF
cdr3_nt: TGTGCCACCAGTGATTCTGTCAGGGAGGTCAATGAGCAGTTCTTC